This T cell receptor beta chain came from a study of T cell changes during pregnancy in multiple sclerosis. Measured with immunoSEQ multiplex PCR; TCRdb has only the in-frame clones, and not every one. This sample has approximately 52,000 clones, with approximately 92% found just once. The clonotype was recovered from a female donor with multiple sclerosis, enrolled in a pregnancy study. Sample: CD4+ T cells from peripheral blood mononuclear cells, taken after pregnancy.

This CDR3 reads CASSRGLLAGEGNEQFF. The CDR3 region has the DNA TGTGCCAGCAGTCGGGGCCTTCTAGCGGGAGAGGGCAATGAGCAGTTCTTC. The V call is TRBV2, the J call TRBJ2-1, with 10 bases lining up with TRBD2. Germline V gives CDR1 SNHLY, CDR2 FYNNEI. V lost 5 bases, J lost 6 bases, and 13 bases stayed unmatched. The length of the CDR3 is 17 residues.